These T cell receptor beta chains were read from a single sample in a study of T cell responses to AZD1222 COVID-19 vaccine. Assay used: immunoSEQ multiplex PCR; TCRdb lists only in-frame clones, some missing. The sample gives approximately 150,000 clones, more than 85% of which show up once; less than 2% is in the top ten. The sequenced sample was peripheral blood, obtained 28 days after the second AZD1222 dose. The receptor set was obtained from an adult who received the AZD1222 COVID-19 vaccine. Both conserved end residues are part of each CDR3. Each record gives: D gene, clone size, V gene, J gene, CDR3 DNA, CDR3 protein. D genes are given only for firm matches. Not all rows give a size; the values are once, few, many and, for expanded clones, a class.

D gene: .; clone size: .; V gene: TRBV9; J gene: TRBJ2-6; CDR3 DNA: TGTGCCAGCGGGACGAGCGGGGCCAACGTCCTGACTTTC; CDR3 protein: CASGTSGANVLTF
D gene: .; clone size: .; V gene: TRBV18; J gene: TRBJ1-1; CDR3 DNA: TGTGCCAGCTCACCTCTAGTGAACACTGAAGCTTTCTTT; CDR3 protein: CASSPLVNTEAFF
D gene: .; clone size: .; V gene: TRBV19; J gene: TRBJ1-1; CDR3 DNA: TGTGCCAGTAGTGACAGGCGGGCAGGGACTGAAGCTTTCTTT; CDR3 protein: CASSDRRAGTEAFF
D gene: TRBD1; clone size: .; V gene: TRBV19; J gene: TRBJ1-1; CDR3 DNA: TGTGCCAGTCAGACAGGGGGGAACACTGAAGCTTTCTTT; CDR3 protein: CASQTGGNTEAFF
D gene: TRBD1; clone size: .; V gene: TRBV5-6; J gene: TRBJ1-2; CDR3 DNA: TGTGCCAGCAGCCCCGGGACAGCCGGCTACACCTTC; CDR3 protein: CASSPGTAGYTF
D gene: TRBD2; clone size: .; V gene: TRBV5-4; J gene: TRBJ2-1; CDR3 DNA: TGTGCCAGCAGCCCCGGGACTAGCGGGCCGAAGAGCTCCTACAATGAGCAGTTCTTC; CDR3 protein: CASSPGTSGPKSSYNEQFF
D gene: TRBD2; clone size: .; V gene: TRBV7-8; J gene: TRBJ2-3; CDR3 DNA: TGTGCCAGCAGCCCGGGACTAGAGGCGCGTACGCAGTATTTT; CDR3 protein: CASSPGLEARTQYF
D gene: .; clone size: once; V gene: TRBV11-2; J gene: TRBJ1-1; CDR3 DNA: TGTGCCAGCAGCTTACAGGGTCCTTGGAACACTGAAGCTTTCTTT; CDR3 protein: CASSLQGPWNTEAFF
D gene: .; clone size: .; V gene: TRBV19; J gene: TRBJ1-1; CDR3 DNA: TGTGCCAGTAGGCGAGCCACTGAAGCTTTCTTT; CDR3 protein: CASRRATEAFF
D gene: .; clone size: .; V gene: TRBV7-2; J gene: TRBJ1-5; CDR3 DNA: TGTGCCAGCAGCTTAGGCATCCCACCCAATCAGCCCCAGCATTTT; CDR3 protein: CASSLGIPPNQPQHF
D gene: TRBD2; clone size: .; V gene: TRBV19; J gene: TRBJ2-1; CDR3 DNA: TGTGCCAGTAGTATCCGACTAGCGGCTAACAATGAGCAGTTCTTC; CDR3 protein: CASSIRLAANNEQFF
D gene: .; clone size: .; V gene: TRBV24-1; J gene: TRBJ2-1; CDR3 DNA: TGTGCCACCAGTGTCAGGTGGAATGAGCAGTTCTTC; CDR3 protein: CATSVRWNEQFF
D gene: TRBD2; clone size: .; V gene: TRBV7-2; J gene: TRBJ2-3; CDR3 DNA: TGTGCCAGCAGCTTGATGGGACTAGCGGGCGCAGATACGCAGTATTTT; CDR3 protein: CASSLMGLAGADTQYF
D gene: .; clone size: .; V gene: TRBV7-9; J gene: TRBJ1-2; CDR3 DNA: TGTGCCAGCAGCCCCTCTCTACAGGGTCACGCGACCTATGGCTACACCTTC; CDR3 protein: CASSPSLQGHATYGYTF
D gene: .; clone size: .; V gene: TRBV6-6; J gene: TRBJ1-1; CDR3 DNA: TGTGCCAGCACTCCTATAACCGGGACACCAAACACTGAAGCTTTCTTT; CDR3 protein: CASTPITGTPNTEAFF
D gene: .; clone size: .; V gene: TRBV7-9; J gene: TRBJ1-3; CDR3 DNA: TGTGCCAGCAGCGGCCAGGGTCCTGGAAACACCATATATTTT; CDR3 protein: CASSGQGPGNTIYF
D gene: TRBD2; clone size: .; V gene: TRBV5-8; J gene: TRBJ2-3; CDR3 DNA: TGTGCCAGCAGCTTGACTAGCGGGTACACAGATACGCAGTATTTT; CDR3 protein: CASSLTSGYTDTQYF
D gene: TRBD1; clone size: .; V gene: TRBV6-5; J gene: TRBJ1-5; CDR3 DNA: TGTGCCAGCACCCAGGACAGGGTCAATCAGCCCCAGCATTTT; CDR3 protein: CASTQDRVNQPQHF
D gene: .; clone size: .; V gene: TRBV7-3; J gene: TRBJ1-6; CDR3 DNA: TGTGCCAGCAGCTTAAAGGCCCCGGGGTGGAATTCACCCCTCCACTTT; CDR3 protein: CASSLKAPGWNSPLHF
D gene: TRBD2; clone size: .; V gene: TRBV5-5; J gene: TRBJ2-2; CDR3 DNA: TGTGCCAGCAGCTCAACCGGGGGGATTGCTACCGGGGAGCTGTTTTTT; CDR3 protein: CASSSTGGIATGELFF
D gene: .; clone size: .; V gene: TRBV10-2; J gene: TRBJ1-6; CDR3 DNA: TGCGCCAGCACGGCTTTCGTTGATTCACCCCTCCACTTT; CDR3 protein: CASTAFVDSPLHF
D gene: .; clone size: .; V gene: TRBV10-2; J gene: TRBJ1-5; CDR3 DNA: TGCGCCAGCAGTGACCCGGCCGCCAATCAGCCCCAGCATTTT; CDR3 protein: CASSDPAANQPQHF
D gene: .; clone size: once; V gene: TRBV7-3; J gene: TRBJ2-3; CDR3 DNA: TGTGCCAGCAGCTTATCCCAGGGATCGGCAGATACGCAGTATTTT; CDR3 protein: CASSLSQGSADTQYF
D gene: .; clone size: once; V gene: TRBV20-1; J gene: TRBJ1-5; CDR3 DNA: TGCAGTGCTGGGGAGGGGCCCCAGCATTTT; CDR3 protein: CSAGEGPQHF
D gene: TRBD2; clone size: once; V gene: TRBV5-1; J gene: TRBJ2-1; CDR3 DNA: TGCGCCAGCAGCTTGGGGGGGGGAACCCTGGGCTCCTACAATGAGCAGTTCTTC; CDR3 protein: CASSLGGGTLGSYNEQFF
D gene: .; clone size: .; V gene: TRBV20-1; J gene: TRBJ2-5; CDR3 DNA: TGCAGTGTTGGGAAGACCCAGTACTTC; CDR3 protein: CSVGKTQYF
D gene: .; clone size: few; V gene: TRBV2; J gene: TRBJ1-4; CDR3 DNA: TGTGCCAGCAGTGTCAACGCGGAACTGTTTTTT; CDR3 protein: CASSVNAELFF
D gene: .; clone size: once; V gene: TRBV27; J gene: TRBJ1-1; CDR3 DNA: TGTGCCAGCAGTTTGCGGGGAATGAACACTGAAGCTTTCTTT; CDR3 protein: CASSLRGMNTEAFF
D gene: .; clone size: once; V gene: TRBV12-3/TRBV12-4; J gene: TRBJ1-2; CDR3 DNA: TGTGCCAGCACCCCAACCTTGAACTATGGCTACACCTTC; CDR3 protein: CASTPTLNYGYTF
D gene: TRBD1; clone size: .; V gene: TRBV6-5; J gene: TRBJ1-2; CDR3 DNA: TGTGCCAGCAGCAAAGTGGGACAGATAATCTATGGCTACACCTTC; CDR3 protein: CASSKVGQIIYGYTF
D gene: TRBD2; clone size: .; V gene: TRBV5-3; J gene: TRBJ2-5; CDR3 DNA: TGTGCCAGAAGCCTTACTAGCGGGGGGCTCCCGTACCAAGAGACCCAGTACTTC; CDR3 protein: CARSLTSGGLPYQETQYF
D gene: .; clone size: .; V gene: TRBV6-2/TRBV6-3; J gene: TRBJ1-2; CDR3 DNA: TGTGCCAGCAGTTACTCGACACGACAGCTGCTTAACTATGGCTACACCTTC; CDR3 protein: CASSYSTRQLLNYGYTF
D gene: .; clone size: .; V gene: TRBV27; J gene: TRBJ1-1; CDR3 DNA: TGTGCCAGCAGTTTGGGACATAACACTGAAGCTTTCTTT; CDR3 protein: CASSLGHNTEAFF
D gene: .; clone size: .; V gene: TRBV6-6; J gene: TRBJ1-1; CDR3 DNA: TGTGCCAGCAGTTACAATACAGGGTACACTGAAGCTTTCTTT; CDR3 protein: CASSYNTGYTEAFF
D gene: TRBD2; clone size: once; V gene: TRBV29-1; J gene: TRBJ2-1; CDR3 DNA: TGCAGCGTTGAGCCTAGCGGGAGTGCGGATGAGCAGTTCTTC; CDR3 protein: CSVEPSGSADEQFF
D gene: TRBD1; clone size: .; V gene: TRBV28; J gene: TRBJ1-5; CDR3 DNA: TGTGCCAGCAGTTTAGGACAGGGCCATAATCAGCCCCAGCATTTT; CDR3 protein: CASSLGQGHNQPQHF
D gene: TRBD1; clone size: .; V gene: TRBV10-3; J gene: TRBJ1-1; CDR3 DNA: TGTGCCATCAGGGGACAGGGCAACACTGAAGCTTTCTTT; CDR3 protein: CAIRGQGNTEAFF
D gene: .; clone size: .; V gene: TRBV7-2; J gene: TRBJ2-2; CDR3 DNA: TGTGCCAGCATCATCCTCGACCGAAACGGGGAGCTGTTTTTT; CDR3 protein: CASIILDRNGELFF
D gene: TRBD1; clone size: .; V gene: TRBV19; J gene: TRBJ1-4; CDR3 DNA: TGTGCCAGTTACAGGGGGCCGGGTGAAAAACTGTTTTTT; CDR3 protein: CASYRGPGEKLFF
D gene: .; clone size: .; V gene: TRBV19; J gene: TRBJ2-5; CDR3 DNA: TGTGCCAGTAGTGGGCAGGGAGCAGAGACCCAGTACTTC; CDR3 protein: CASSGQGAETQYF
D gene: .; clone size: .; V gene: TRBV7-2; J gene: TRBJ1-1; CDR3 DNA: TGTGCCAGCAGCCTCGGACAGACGCCTGAAGCTTTCTTT; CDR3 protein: CASSLGQTPEAFF
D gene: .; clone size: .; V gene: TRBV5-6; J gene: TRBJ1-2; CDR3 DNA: TGTGCCAGCAGCTTGGTCAGCTATGGCTACACCTTC; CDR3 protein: CASSLVSYGYTF
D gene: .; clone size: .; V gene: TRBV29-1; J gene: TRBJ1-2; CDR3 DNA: TGCAGCGTTGAGGGGAACTATGGCTACACCTTC; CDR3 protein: CSVEGNYGYTF
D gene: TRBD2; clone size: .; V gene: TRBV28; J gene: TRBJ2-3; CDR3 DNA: TGTGCCAGCAGGGGGACTAGCGGGGGCACAGATACGCAGTATTTT; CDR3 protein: CASRGTSGGTDTQYF
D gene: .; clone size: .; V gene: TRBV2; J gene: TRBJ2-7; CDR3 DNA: TGTGCCAGCAGCACCGGGACTGGGGGGAAGTACTTC; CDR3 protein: CASSTGTGGKYF